This TCR beta chain was identified during a study of T cells after yellow fever vaccination. Study results and limitations: Booster sampling recovered most clones from primary vaccination (nearly 98% CD4, around 90% CD8).

Trimming removed 3 bases at V and 0 bases at J, with 14 bases between. From germline, CDR1 is MNHEY and CDR2 SVGEGT. The CDR3 contains 17 residues. A word on this clonotype: Its antigen is unidentified.

TCRdb passed the 5' RACE reads through MiXCR, listing each CDR3 protein once. The sample has approximately 300,000 distinct CDR3 sequences, about 10% seen once. The receptor was derived from a man between 18 and 35 years old who received the YFV17D yellow fever vaccine. Specimen: CD4+ T cells sorted from PBMCs, collected 45 days after the yellow fever booster vaccination. V and J are TRBV6-2 or TRBV6-3 and TRBJ2-2; a weak D match, TRBD1 (8 bases). As DNA, the CDR3 is TGTGCCAGCAGTTATAGGGAGGGACAGGCGAACACCGGGGAGCTGTTTTTT. This codes for CASSYREGQANTGELFF.